Listed below are T cell receptor beta chains from one sample, sequenced in a study of cytomegalovirus exposure and HLA in healthy donors. Produced via immunoSEQ multiplex PCR; TCRdb's table is partial and in-frame only. Counted here are 150,000 to 200,000 clones, under 80% occurring once; the ten biggest clones make up roughly 2.5%. Material: PBMCs. These receptors were taken from a human donor in good health. Both conserved end residues are part of each CDR3. D genes are given only for firm matches. The size entry is marked missing in some rows and otherwise reads once, few, many or a size class.

V	J	size	D	CDR3	DNA
TRBV2	TRBJ2-2	.	.	CASSVGRSNTGELFF	TGTGCCAGCAGTGTCGGCAGGTCGAACACCGGGGAGCTGTTTTTT
TRBV4-3	TRBJ2-2	few	.	CASSQDLRTGRDTGELFF	TGCGCCAGCAGCCAAGATCTAAGGACAGGGAGGGACACCGGGGAGCTGTTTTTT
TRBV7-2	TRBJ2-5	.	TRBD2	CASSSDVAGGQETQYF	TGTGCCAGCAGCTCGGATGTGGCGGGGGGTCAAGAGACCCAGTACTTC
TRBV5-6	TRBJ1-1	.	TRBD1	CASSLQGVNTEAFF	TGTGCCAGCAGTTTACAGGGGGTTAACACTGAAGCTTTCTTT
TRBV11-2	TRBJ2-7	.	.	CASSLGAGQSYEQYF	TGTGCCAGCAGCTTAGGGGCAGGGCAAAGCTACGAGCAGTACTTC
TRBV2	TRBJ2-7	.	.	CASRRTASYEQYF	TGTGCCAGCAGACGGACAGCATCCTACGAGCAGTACTTC
TRBV11-2	TRBJ2-7	.	TRBD1	CASRNRGSSSYEQYF	TGTGCCAGCAGAAACAGGGGGTCGAGCTCCTACGAGCAGTACTTC
TRBV9	TRBJ1-2	.	.	CASSVGATYGYTF	TGTGCCAGCAGCGTAGGGGCGACATATGGCTACACCTTC
TRBV5-1	TRBJ2-1	.	TRBD1	CASSSPGTGRNEQFF	TGCGCCAGCAGCTCTCCGGGGACAGGGAGGAATGAGCAGTTCTTC
TRBV27	TRBJ1-6	.	.	CASSFTGRDSPLHF	TGTGCCAGCAGTTTCACAGGGAGGGATTCACCCCTCCACTTT
TRBV9	TRBJ2-7	.	TRBD1	CASSIGGQGANEQYF	TGTGCCAGCAGCATAGGTGGACAGGGGGCTAACGAGCAGTACTTC
TRBV13	TRBJ1-2	.	.	CASSPLRVDYGYTF	TGTGCCAGCAGCCCCCTACGGGTTGACTATGGCTACACCTTC
TRBV28	TRBJ1-1	.	.	CASSLLTGKEAFF	TGTGCCAGCAGTTTATTAACAGGGAAAGAAGCTTTCTTT
TRBV5-1	TRBJ2-3	.	TRBD1	CASRTDRGGDTQYF	TGCGCCAGCAGAACCGACAGGGGTGGTGATACGCAGTATTTT
TRBV7-3	TRBJ2-1	.	.	CASSQGLHSYNEQFF	TGTGCCAGCAGCCAGGGACTGCATTCCTACAATGAGCAGTTCTTC
TRBV4-1	TRBJ1-2	.	.	CASSQDPSSNYGYTF	TGCGCCAGCAGCCAAGACCCCTCCAGTAACTATGGCTACACCTTC
TRBV13	TRBJ2-7	.	TRBD1	CASSRKRDRDYEQYF	TGTGCCAGCAGCCGGAAAAGGGACAGGGACTACGAGCAGTACTTC
TRBV19	TRBJ1-3	.	.	CASSSGGGNTIYF	TGTGCCAGTAGTTCGGGAGGTGGAAACACCATATATTTT
TRBV5-4	TRBJ1-4	few	TRBD1	CASSRDRGGEKLFF	TGTGCCAGCAGCCGAGACAGGGGTGGTGAAAAACTGTTTTTT
TRBV30	TRBJ2-7	few	TRBD2	CAWSEGTSSPRRDEQYF	TGTGCCTGGAGTGAAGGGACTAGTTCTCCCCGCCGCGACGAGCAGTACTTC
TRBV19	TRBJ2-2	few	TRBD2	CASSIVGGAGELFF	TGTGCCAGTAGTATAGTGGGGGGGGCCGGGGAGCTGTTTTTT
TRBV6-6	TRBJ2-7	.	TRBD2	CASSYAGGNYEQYF	TGTGCCAGCAGTTACGCGGGGGGAAACTACGAGCAGTACTTC
TRBV11-2	TRBJ2-5	few	TRBD2	CASSLVAGVAGVGYF	TGTGCCAGCAGCTTAGTCGCTGGGGTCGCGGGGGTCGGGTACTTC
TRBV4-3	TRBJ2-1	few	.	CASSPTGNNEQFF	TGCGCCAGCAGCCCTACCGGGAACAATGAGCAGTTCTTC
TRBV11-1	TRBJ1-2	.	.	CASSLGQNYGYTF	TGTGCCAGCAGCTTGGGACAAAACTATGGCTACACCTTC
TRBV6-1	TRBJ2-3	.	TRBD2	CASETSGDTDTQYF	TGTGCCAGCGAAACTAGCGGAGACACAGATACGCAGTATTTT
TRBV5-1	TRBJ1-1	once	.	CASSLAGQTNTEAFF	TGCGCCAGCAGCTTGGCCGGACAGACGAACACTGAAGCTTTCTTT
TRBV2	TRBJ1-2	.	.	CASSGADSYSF	TGTGCCAGCAGTGGGGCAGATTCCTACTCCTTC
TRBV11-2	TRBJ2-5	few	TRBD2	CASSRLGRGTQETQYF	TGTGCCAGCAGCCGCCTCGGGCGGGGGACCCAAGAGACCCAGTACTTC
TRBV4-1	TRBJ1-1	.	.	CASSQSGGTEAFF	TGCGCCAGCAGCCAGAGCGGCGGCACTGAAGCTTTCTTT
TRBV2	TRBJ1-1	.	TRBD1	CASSFTGADEAFF	TGTGCCAGCAGTTTTACAGGGGCCGATGAAGCTTTCTTT
TRBV5-6	TRBJ2-2	.	.	CASSFSRGTGELFF	TGTGCCAGCAGCTTCAGCAGGGGAACCGGGGAGCTGTTTTTT
TRBV10-3	TRBJ2-5	.	.	CAISVSGELETQYF	TGTGCCATCAGTGTCTCGGGAGAGTTAGAGACCCAGTACTTC
TRBV15	TRBJ1-3	.	TRBD1	CATRPDRAVNTIYF	TGTGCCACCAGGCCGGACAGGGCAGTGAACACCATATATTTT
TRBV7-3	TRBJ2-5	few	TRBD2	CASSLTKGRGETQYF	TGTGCCAGCAGCTTGACAAAAGGGAGGGGAGAGACCCAGTACTTC
TRBV6-6	TRBJ2-1	.	TRBD2	CASHPRGAGSNEQFF	TGTGCCAGCCACCCACGAGGAGCGGGAAGCAATGAGCAGTTCTTC
TRBV19	TRBJ1-2	.	.	CASSPDMRYGYTF	TGTGCCAGTAGCCCGGACATGAGGTATGGCTACACCTTC
TRBV5-1	TRBJ2-2	.	.	CASSLRRGNTGELFF	TGCGCCAGCAGCTTAAGGCGGGGAAACACCGGGGAGCTGTTTTTT
TRBV30	TRBJ2-5	few	.	CAWRGLEAQYF	TGTGCCTGGAGAGGCCTCGAGGCCCAGTACTTC
TRBV2	TRBJ2-1	.	.	CASSDISGFVYNEQFF	TGTGCCAGCAGTGATATCTCGGGGTTTGTTTACAATGAGCAGTTCTTC
TRBV7-2	TRBJ2-7	few	.	CASSLDGTSSYEQYF	TGTGCCAGCAGCTTAGACGGGACAAGCTCCTACGAGCAGTACTTC
TRBV19	TRBJ1-1	.	TRBD1	CASSWDRGVGTEAFF	TGTGCCAGTAGCTGGGACAGGGGGGTTGGCACTGAAGCTTTCTTT
TRBV5-6	TRBJ1-6	.	.	CASSFSGQGYSPLHF	TGTGCCAGCAGCTTTTCTGGGCAGGGCTATTCACCCCTCCACTTT
TRBV6-5	TRBJ1-3	.	.	CASIPSQGIGNTIYF	TGTGCCAGCATCCCAAGTCAGGGGATTGGAAACACCATATATTTT
TRBV4-3	TRBJ2-5	once	.	CASSQLIGGETQYF	TGCGCCAGCAGCCAACTCATCGGTGGAGAGACCCAGTACTTC
TRBV5-4	TRBJ1-2	.	TRBD1	CASSSRQGTNLGYTF	TGTGCCAGCAGCAGCCGACAGGGGACAAACTTGGGCTACACCTTC
TRBV7-9	TRBJ2-7	once	TRBD1	CASSFNNRDRGSPYEQYF	TGTGCCAGCAGCTTTAACAACCGGGACAGGGGGTCCCCCTACGAGCAGTACTTC
TRBV11-2	TRBJ1-2	.	TRBD1	CASSDEQGALRGYTF	TGTGCCAGCAGCGACGAACAGGGGGCGCTTCGTGGCTACACCTTC
TRBV7-2	TRBJ1-2	.	.	CASSPLVQGTAGYTF	TGTGCCAGCAGCCCTCTGGTGCAGGGGACCGCCGGCTACACCTTC
TRBV27	TRBJ2-1	.	TRBD2	CASSIGGGYNEQFF	TGTGCCAGCAGTATCGGGGGGGGTTACAATGAGCAGTTCTTC
TRBV9	TRBJ1-2	.	.	CASSAGLTRYYGYTF	TGTGCCAGCAGCGCGGGACTCACCCGGTACTATGGCTACACCTTC
TRBV19	TRBJ2-7	.	TRBD2	CASSIRSGGHYEQYF	TGTGCCAGTAGTATACGGAGCGGGGGCCACTACGAGCAGTACTTC
TRBV6-4	TRBJ2-1	once	.	CASSDAKGISEQFF	TGTGCCAGCAGTGACGCAAAGGGGATATCTGAGCAGTTCTTC
TRBV7-2	TRBJ2-7	.	TRBD1	CASSLYGTGTYEQYF	TGTGCCAGCAGCTTATACGGGACAGGGACCTACGAGCAGTACTTC
TRBV2	TRBJ2-1	.	TRBD2	CASRPASGGAFNEQFF	TGTGCCAGCAGACCCGCTAGCGGGGGGGCCTTCAATGAGCAGTTCTTC
TRBV7-9	TRBJ2-1	.	TRBD2	CASRLLAGGSGEQFF	TGTGCCAGCAGACTGCTAGCGGGGGGGAGCGGTGAGCAGTTCTTC
TRBV5-1	TRBJ2-7	once	.	CASSLSGGGGSYEQYF	TGCGCCAGCAGCTTGTCTGGAGGGGGGGGGTCCTACGAGCAGTACTTC
TRBV12-5	TRBJ1-3	many	TRBD1	CASGLETGVRF	TGTGCTAGTGGTTTGGAGACAGGGGTCCGTTTT
TRBV30	TRBJ2-3	.	.	CAWTGTFPDTQYF	TGTGCCTGGACCGGGACTTTCCCCGATACGCAGTATTTT
TRBV7-2	TRBJ2-7	.	.	CASSSNYRQTYEQYF	TGTGCCAGCAGCTCTAATTATCGACAGACTTACGAGCAGTACTTC